This T cell receptor (beta chain) was sequenced for a study of T cell changes during pregnancy in multiple sclerosis. CDR1 and CDR2 (germline): SGDLS, YYNGEE. The CDR3 length is 15 residues. V dropped 7 bases and J dropped 5; count of bases not matched to a gene: 9. Assay used: immunoSEQ multiplex PCR; TCRdb lists only in-frame clones, some missing. The sample carries approximately 90,000 clones, 75% to 95% recorded once. The source of this sequence is a female donor in good health, enrolled as a control in a pregnancy study. The gene calls are TRBV9 and TRBJ1-4, with TRBD1 matching 9 bases. Sample: peripheral blood, taken after pregnancy. CDR3 amino acids: CASSSSGTGNEKLFF. The CDR3 DNA follows: TGTGCCAGCTCATCCTCCGGGACAGGGAATGAAAAACTGTTTTTT. The whole variable domain, filled in from reference TRBV9 and TRBJ1-4, reads DSGVTQTPKHLITATGQRVTLRCSPRSGDLSVYWYQQSLDQGLQFLIQYYNGEERAKGNILERFSAQQFPDLHSELNLSSLELGDSALYFCASSSSGTGNEKLFFGSGTQLSVL.